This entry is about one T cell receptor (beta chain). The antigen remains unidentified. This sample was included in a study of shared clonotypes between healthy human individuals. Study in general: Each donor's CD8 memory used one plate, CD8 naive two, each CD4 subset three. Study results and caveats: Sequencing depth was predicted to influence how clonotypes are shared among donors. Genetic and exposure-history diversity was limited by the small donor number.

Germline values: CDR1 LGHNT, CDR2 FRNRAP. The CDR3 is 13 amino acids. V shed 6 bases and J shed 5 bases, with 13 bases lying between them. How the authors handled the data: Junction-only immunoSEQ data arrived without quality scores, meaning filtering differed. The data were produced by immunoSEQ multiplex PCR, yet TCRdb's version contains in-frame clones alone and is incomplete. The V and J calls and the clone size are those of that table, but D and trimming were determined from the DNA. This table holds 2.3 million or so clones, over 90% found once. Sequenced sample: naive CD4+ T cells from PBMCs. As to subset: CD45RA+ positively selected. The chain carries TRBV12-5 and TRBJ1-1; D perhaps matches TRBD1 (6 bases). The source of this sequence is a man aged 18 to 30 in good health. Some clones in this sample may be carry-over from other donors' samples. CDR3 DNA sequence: TGTGCTAGTGGCCTCCAGGGGACTACTGAAGCTTTCTTT. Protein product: CASGLQGTTEAFF.